This T cell receptor beta chain was captured in a study of CD8 T cells in ankylosing spondylitis. Whole-study results and caveats: Earlier literature documents some of the motif variants in reactive arthritis synovial fluid and blood.

A note on this clonotype: Its antigen remains unknown.

A single record per CDR3 protein comes from TCRdb applying MiXCR to the 5' RACE reads. The sample lists roughly 250,000 distinct CDR3 sequences, 8% to 11% occurring once. Material for sequencing was blood, either unsorted or a sorted T cell fraction (not recorded which). The receptor's source is a male donor with ankylosing spondylitis or in good health (not recorded which).

Here the CDR3 reads CASSQDPLSGGADGELFF. Here the CDR3 DNA reads TGTGCCAGCAGCCAAGATCCCTTAAGCGGGGGGGCGGACGGGGAGCTGTTTTTT. V and J are TRBV4-2 and TRBJ2-2; 10 nucleotides align to TRBD2. Germline V gene lookup returns CDR1 LGHNA and CDR2 YNFKEQ. V lost 0 bases, J lost 7 bases, and 11 bases stayed unmatched. This CDR3 comprises 18 residues.